The 23 T cell receptor beta chains below come from one sample, sequenced in a study of shared clonotypes between healthy human individuals. TCRdb's copy holds only in-frame clones and misses some; the assay was immunoSEQ multiplex PCR. This table holds 550,000 to 700,000 clones, more than 70% found once. Material for sequencing was memory CD4+ T cells sorted from blood. Noted subset: CD45RA-negative fraction. These receptors originate from a woman younger than 45 in good health.

This clone was detected a few times. This sequence joins TRBV7-2 and TRBJ2-1, with 12 positions matching TRBD2. CDR3 length: 15 residues. Germline CDR1 SGHTA, CDR2 FQGNSA. V shed 1 base and J 10 bases; nucleotides not matched to a gene: 5. CDR3 in DNA: TGTGCCAGCAGCTTAGACGGCCTAGCGGGAGGGGAGCAGTTCTTC. It is translated as CASSLDGLAGGEQFF.

A remark on this clone: Other DNA sequences within the sample encode an identical CDR3. CDR3 region: CASSLRGNTIYF. CDR3 bases: TGTGCCAGCAGCTTAAGGGGAAACACCATATATTTT. This rearrangement joins TRBV5-4 to TRBJ1-3; D gene ambiguous. The germline gives CDR1 SGHNT, CDR2 YYREEE (reference sequence). The CDR3 spans 12 residues. V dropped 2 bases and J dropped 4 bases, with 4 bases sitting between them.

V is TRBV11-2 and J is TRBJ2-4; D remains ambiguous. The CDR3 has 14 amino acids. Trimming shortened V by 5 bases and J by 3 bases, and 11 bases separated the two germline ends. Germline V gives CDR1 SGHAT, CDR2 FQNNGV. The CDR3 DNA reads as TGTGCCAGCAGCCCAGATATGGTCAAAAACATTCAGTACTTC. Translation: CASSPDMVKNIQYF.

The rearrangement uses TRBV2 and TRBJ2-5, with 7 bases fitting TRBD1. After removal of 6 bases from V and 1 base from J, the junction contained 5 bases not matched to a gene. Germline-derived CDR1 and CDR2 are SNHLY and FYNNEI. This CDR3 is built from 14 residues. CDR3 DNA sequence: TGTGCCAGCAGAGCCACAGGGGTCCAAGAGACCCAGTACTTC. Amino acids: CASRATGVQETQYF.

The CDR3 bases are TGTGCCAGTAGTAGGAAAAGCTCCTACGAGCAGTACTTC. Encoded protein: CASSRKSSYEQYF. This chain links TRBV19 with TRBJ2-5; D is ambiguous. TRBJ2-7 matches the DNA end more closely, so the J call is doubtful. Germline-derived CDR1 and CDR2 are LNHDA and SQIVND (reference sequence). This CDR3 contains 13 residues.

This clone has a count of ten or more. The chain joins TRBV19 to TRBJ1-4; D possibly corresponds to TRBD1 (5 bases). Looked up from germline, CDR1 is LNHDA and CDR2 is SQIVND (reference sequence). V gave up 6 bases and J gave up 7 bases, with 9 bases separating them. The CDR3 is made up of 12 amino acids. The CDR3 loop reads CASRQGREKLFF. In DNA, the CDR3 is TGTGCCAGTAGGCAGGGCCGTGAAAAACTGTTTTTT.

CDR3 coding DNA: TGCGCCAGCAGCAGCTGGGGTGCCTCTGGAAACACCATATATTTT. Translating gives CASSSWGASGNTIYF. This chain joins TRBV5-1 and TRBJ1-3; no firm D call. There are 15 residues in the CDR3. The V gene lost 4 bases and the J gene lost 0 bases, with 11 bases spanning the gap. Germline assignment: CDR1 SGHRS and CDR2 YFSETQ.

CDR3: CASSLGTGLGEQYF. DNA of the CDR3: TGTGCCAGCAGCCTCGGGACCGGCCTTGGCGAGCAGTACTTC. The gene calls are TRBV7-2 and TRBJ2-7, with D possibly being TRBD1 or TRBD2 (5 bases each). The germline V gene has CDR1 SGHTA and CDR2 FQGNSA. Trimming pared 5 bases from V and 6 bases from J, leaving 17 bases between. The CDR3 length is 14 residues.

V gene TRBV6-4 combines with J gene TRBJ2-7, with TRBD2 identical over 10 bases. The CDR3 is 17 residues long. Germline V gene sequence: CDR1 MRHNA, CDR2 SNTAGT. The V gene end was trimmed by 4 bases and the J gene end by 7 bases; junction bases not matched to a gene: 16. CDR3 DNA: TGTGCCAGCAGTGGTAACAGGACTAGCGGAGTACCGGGGGAGCAGTACTTC. Translation: CASSGNRTSGVPGEQYF.

Turning to this clone: Since a far larger clone is one base different, this is likely a read error. Additional DNA sequences in this sample encode the identical CDR3. The rearrangement links TRBV11-2 to TRBJ2-7; D gene uncertain. Germline-derived CDR1 and CDR2 are SGHAT and FQNNGV. The CDR3 is 15 amino acids. The CDR3: CASSLPQASTYEQYF. Written as DNA, the CDR3 is TGTGCCAGCAGCTTACCCCAGGCTTCAACCTATGAGCAGTACTTC.

This clone is a singleton in its sample. CDR3: CASSPPAAGVRADTQYF. The CDR3 DNA follows: TGTGCCAGCTCACCACCAGCTGCGGGAGTAAGGGCAGATACGCAGTATTTT. J is TRBJ2-3 and V is TRBV18; 7 bases agree with TRBD2. The CDR3 is 17 residues long. Germline CDR1 is KGHSH and CDR2 is LQKENI. V lost 0 bases to trimming and J lost 4 bases; unmatched junction nucleotides: 10.

This clone was counted between two and nine times. The rearrangement uses TRBV4-1 and TRBJ2-2; maybe TRBD2 (5 bases). Germline loops: CDR1 MGHRA, CDR2 YSYEKL. Deletions cut 4 bases from V and 1 base from J, with 7 bases between. This CDR3 is 14 amino acids long. CDR3 amino acids: CASSPGLNTGELFF. The CDR3 DNA reads as TGCGCCAGCAGCCCGGGGTTGAACACCGGGGAGCTGTTTTTT.

The CDR3 region is CASSRLGQGSGELFF. The CDR3, as DNA: TGTGCCAGCAGCCGCCTGGGACAGGGGTCCGGGGAGCTGTTTTTT. The chain carries TRBV5-6 and TRBJ2-2; TRBD1 agrees at 10 bases. The germline V gene has CDR1 SGHDT and CDR2 YYEEEE. The CDR3 has 15 amino acids. Trimming took 4 bases from V and 6 from J; bases not matched to a gene: 6.

This chain joins TRBV2 and TRBJ2-2, with 8 bases aligning to TRBD2. With V trimmed by 6 bases and J by 4 bases, 7 bases remained unmatched. Germline CDR1 reads SNHLY; CDR2 reads FYNNEI. The CDR3 covers 15 residues. CDR3 amino acids: CASSLSGSCTGELFF. CDR3 in DNA: TGTGCCAGCAGCTTAAGCGGGAGCTGCACCGGGGAGCTGTTTTTT.

V is TRBV2 and J is TRBJ2-1; 7 bases are a match to TRBD1. Germline trimming cut 6 bases from V and 9 bases from J; bases unmatched to any gene: 8. The CDR3 is 13 residues long. The V gene's germline CDR1 is SNHLY and CDR2 FYNNEI. CDR3 DNA sequence: TGTGCCAGCAGCGACAGGGTCTCCGGTGAGCAGTTCTTC. This sequence encodes CASSDRVSGEQFF.

CDR3: CASSPSGTGLQETQYF. The CDR3 DNA is TGTGCCAGCAGTCCATCCGGGACAGGGCTCCAAGAGACCCAGTACTTC. The chain employs TRBV25-1 and TRBJ2-5; 9 bases line up with TRBD1. This CDR3 region has 16 residues. Germline V gives CDR1 MGHDK, CDR2 SYGVNS. With 5 bases clipped from V and 1 base from J, the junction kept 8 bases outside the gene matches.

The table lists this clone with a count of one. This sequence joins TRBV5-1 and TRBJ2-7; D is possibly TRBD2 (6 bases). Germline CDR1 SGHRS, CDR2 YFSETQ. The CDR3 is made up of 15 amino acids. V lost 2 bases and J 2 bases, leaving 14 bases between the germline ends. The CDR3 nucleotides read TGCGCCAGCAGCTTTCAAGCGGGCATAACCTACGAGCAGTACTTC. Translating it yields CASSFQAGITYEQYF.

DNA of the CDR3: TGCGCCAGCAGCTTGTTTTTCGGCCTCTCTGGAAACACCATATATTTT. It specifies CASSLFFGLSGNTIYF. The chain carries TRBV5-1 and TRBJ1-3, with D unresolved. V was trimmed by 1 base and J by 0 bases, leaving 11 bases between them. The CDR3 length is 16 residues. Germline values: CDR1 SGHRS, CDR2 YFSETQ.

The table lists this clone with many counts. This chain links TRBV9 with TRBJ1-4, with 7 bases aligning to TRBD1. The CDR3 has 15 amino acids. Germline CDR1 is SGDLS and CDR2 is YYNGEE. V was clipped by 0 bases and J by 5 bases; unmatched bases: 4. This chain's CDR3 is CASSVARGQNEKLFF. Here the CDR3 DNA reads TGTGCCAGCAGCGTAGCTAGGGGACAGAATGAAAAACTGTTTTTT.

The chain is built from TRBV28 and TRBJ1-5; D unresolved. The CDR3 runs 13 residues. The V gene's germline CDR1 is MDHEN and CDR2 SYDVKM. Trimming took off 2 bases at V and 7 bases at J, with 9 bases between the two ends. The CDR3 coding sequence is TGTGCCAGCAGTTTAGGGAGGAGGCAGCCCCAGCATTTT. Translating it yields CASSLGRRQPQHF.

The CDR3 protein is CASTQGREGGEQYF. In DNA form, the CDR3 reads TGTGCCAGCACCCAAGGGAGGGAGGGCGGCGAGCAGTACTTC. The V and J genes are TRBV2 and TRBJ2-7; 7 nucleotides line up with TRBD2. J gave up 6 bases and V 7 bases, and 12 bases lay outside the gene matches. Germline lookup yields CDR1 SNHLY and CDR2 FYNNEI. The CDR3 consists of 14 residues. Variable domain in full (rest from reference TRBV2 and TRBJ2-7): EPEVTQTPSHQVTQMGQEVILRCVPISNHLYFYWYRQILGQKVEFLVSFYNNEISEKSEIFDDQFSVERPDGSNFTLKIRSTKLEDSAMYFCASTQGREGGEQYFGPGTRLTVT.

The V gene is TRBV27, the J gene TRBJ1-1; D uncertain. The CDR3 extends over 13 amino acids. The V end lost 3 bases, the J end lost 6 bases, and 11 bases lay between the germline ends. The germline V gene encodes CDR1 MNHEY and CDR2 SMNVEV (reference sequence). CDR3 sequence: CASSFLAASEAFF. The DNA of the CDR3 is TGTGCCAGCAGTTTTCTAGCGGCCTCTGAAGCTTTCTTT.

The chain joins TRBV6-6 to TRBJ1-5; weak D call: TRBD1 (5 bases). The length of the CDR3 is 15 residues. V lost 6 bases and J lost 1, with 13 bases in between. Per the germline V gene, CDR1 is MNHNY and CDR2 is SVGAGI (reference sequence). The CDR3 sequence is CASSVDGTSNQPQHF. For the CDR3, the DNA is TGTGCCAGCAGCGTGGATGGGACCAGCAATCAGCCCCAGCATTTT.